This T cell receptor (beta chain) was identified in a study of cytomegalovirus exposure and HLA in healthy donors. Study observations and caveats: Cytomegalovirus status, reportedly, was diagnosed with high specificity and sensitivity by the classifier. Clonal expansion, a later analysis showed, was greater in HLA-associated TCR beta chains than in equally common others.

60 Vbeta and 13 Jbeta primers were used in PCR. The table came from immunoSEQ multiplex PCR; TCRdb's copy has only in-frame clones and leaves some out. The sample gives about 170,000 clones, 62% of which show up once; 2.5% to 3.5% is in the top ten. Details on this clone: Its specificity is not known.

Sequenced input: PBMCs. The TCR comes from a man aged 35 to 55 in good health and CMV-seronegative.

The CDR3, as DNA: TGTGCCAGTACCCCCTGGGACAGGGGAATCAATCAGCCCCAGCATTTT. Translation gives CASTPWDRGINQPQHF. This chain joins TRBV19 and TRBJ1-5; 10 bases line up with TRBD1. V was clipped by 7 bases and J by 3 bases; unmatched bases: 9. Germline assignment: CDR1 LNHDA and CDR2 SQIVND (reference sequence). The CDR3 contains 16 residues.